A single sample gave rise to the 5 T cell receptor beta chains below, sequenced in a study of T-cell memory formation after mild COVID-19. Each CDR3 protein is one row after TCRdb ran MiXCR on the 5' RACE reads. This table has 170,000 or so distinct CDR3 sequences, 20% to 25% appearing once. Specimen: PBMCs or a T cell subset sorted from them (not recorded which). These receptors were taken from an adult woman who had mild COVID-19 (a few samples of this study predate the infection). Cell type and time point are not known.

The rearrangement links TRBV6-6 to TRBJ2-5, with a tentative D call TRBD1 (6 bases). V was clipped by 8 bases and J by 4 bases, with 17 bases between them. The CDR3 totals 14 residues. Germline V gene sequence: CDR1 MNHNY, CDR2 SVGAGI (reference sequence). DNA of the CDR3: TGTGCCAGCTGGTTGGGGTCACAGGGAGAGACCCAGTACTTC. Its protein is CASWLGSQGETQYF.

This clonotype was recorded a few times. The chain couples TRBV12-3 or TRBV12-4 to TRBJ2-3; TRBD1 aligns across 8 bases. This CDR3 spans 16 amino acids. The J segment lost 6 bases and the V segment lost 2 bases, leaving 10 bases of the junction unmatched. This chain's CDR3 is CASSLRQGLDIDTQYF. The CDR3 coding sequence is TGTGCCAGCAGTTTACGACAGGGGTTGGATATCGATACGCAGTATTTT.

This clonotype was observed a handful of times. J is TRBJ2-5 and V is TRBV7-2; D gene unclear. Germline CDR1 is SGHTA and CDR2 is FQGNSA. This CDR3 has 14 residues. V shed 8 bases and J shed 4 bases, with 17 bases lying between them. The CDR3 DNA reads as TGTGCCAGCTCCCTCACCGCGTGGGCAGAGACCCAGTACTTC. Its translation: CASSLTAWAETQYF.

Only a few counts were recorded for this clonotype. The chain employs TRBV9 and TRBJ2-1; perhaps D is TRBD1 or TRBD2 (6 bases each). This CDR3 is built from 15 residues. V was clipped by 0 bases and J by 9 bases, with 16 bases between them. Germline CDR1 is SGDLS and CDR2 is YYNGEE. CDR3 in amino acids: CASSVAWKGGLEQFF. CDR3 coding DNA: TGTGCCAGCAGCGTAGCGTGGAAAGGGGGGCTTGAGCAGTTCTTC. The whole variable domain, filled in from reference TRBV9 and TRBJ2-1, reads DSGVTQTPKHLITATGQRVTLRCSPRSGDLSVYWYQQSLDQGLQFLIQYYNGEERAKGNILERFSAQQFPDLHSELNLSSLELGDSALYFCASSVAWKGGLEQFFGPGTRLTVL.

This clonotype was seen a few times. Written as DNA, the CDR3 is TGTGCCAGCAGTGATCCCAGGGAGGGGGTGACAGATACGCAGTATTTT. Translated: CASSDPREGVTDTQYF. The genes are TRBV2 and TRBJ2-3, with D perhaps matching TRBD2 (7 bases). The V gene lost 3 bases and the J gene lost 3 bases, with 16 bases spanning the gap. Germline CDR1 and CDR2: SNHLY and FYNNEI. The CDR3 runs to 16 residues.